Each of the 13 T cell receptor beta chains below was sequenced from the same sample in a study of OX40 agonist ivuxolimab in advanced cancers. Only in-frame clones appear in the TCRdb table, and some are missing; sequencing was by immunoSEQ multiplex PCR. Among under 70,000 clones, more than 75% were seen once, and the ten largest hold around 2%. The source was CD4+ or CD8+ T cells sorted from blood, collected in a trial of the OX40 agonist ivuxolimab. These receptor sequences come from an adult with an advanced solid tumor such as melanoma, head and neck, liver or kidney cancer.

The chain uses TRBV6-6 and TRBJ2-1, with a tentative D call TRBD2 (6 bases). Germline V gene data show CDR1 as MNHNY and CDR2 as SVGAGI (reference sequence). The CDR3 spans 12 residues. V was trimmed by 2 bases and J by 14 bases, leaving 13 bases between them. DNA for the CDR3: TGTGCCAGCAGTTACGGGCGGGATTGGGAGTTCTTC. Its translation is CASSYGRDWEFF.

V is TRBV7-2 and J is TRBJ2-5; D gene uncertain. Trimming took 1 base from V and 2 from J, leaving 8 bases between them. Germline loops: CDR1 SGHTA, CDR2 FQGNSA. This CDR3 region has 14 residues. This CDR3 is CASSLGQTQETQYF. CDR3 DNA sequence: TGTGCCAGCAGCTTAGGACAAACGCAAGAGACCCAGTACTTC.

The chain employs TRBV1 and TRBJ2-7. TRBV1 is a pseudogene segment. The CDR3 contains 10 residues. This CDR3 is CTSPYPEQYF. CDR3 nucleotides: TGCACCAGCCCTTATCCAGAGCAGTACTTC.

V usage is TRBV19 and J usage is TRBJ2-3, with D perhaps TRBD1 (6 bases). Between the trimmed V and J ends, which lost 6 bases and 6 bases, there was a span of 16 bases. This CDR3 contains 14 residues. Germline assignment: CDR1 LNHDA and CDR2 SQIVND (reference sequence). CDR3 loop: CASSPGEGGDTQYF. For the CDR3, the DNA is TGTGCCAGTAGCCCCGGGGAAGGGGGTGATACGCAGTATTTT.

This clone was seen once. This chain joins TRBV7-9 and TRBJ2-2; maybe TRBD1 (6 bases). Germline V lookup: CDR1 SEHNR, CDR2 FQNEAQ (reference sequence). This CDR3 has 17 amino acids. V lost 1 base and J 5 bases, leaving 17 bases between the germline ends. CDR3 DNA sequence: TGTGCCAGCAGCTTAGTCGGGACAAGCGGATGGACCGGGGAGCTGTTTTTT. Its protein product is CASSLVGTSGWTGELFF.

The V call is TRBV7-9, the J call TRBJ1-1; D is ambiguous. CDR3 size: 13 residues. CDR1 and CDR2 from the germline V gene are SEHNR and FQNEAQ (reference sequence). V lost 4 bases and J lost 1, with 7 bases in between. CDR3 protein: CASSSQSNTEAFF. For the CDR3, the DNA is TGTGCCAGCAGCTCTCAGTCGAACACTGAAGCTTTCTTT.

The chain carries TRBV29-1 and TRBJ1-1; D is possibly TRBD1 (5 bases). Deletions cut 4 bases from V and 3 bases from J, with 12 bases between. CDR1 and CDR2 (germline): SQVTM, ANQGSEA. CDR3 size: 13 residues. The CDR3 DNA sequence: TGCAGCGTTGCTAGCCTGGGGGACACTGAAGCTTTCTTT. Translated: CSVASLGDTEAFF.

The V and J genes are TRBV5-4 and TRBJ2-5; D might be TRBD2 (7 bases). V was pared by 4 bases and J by 9 bases, with 16 bases between. The CDR3 consists of 13 residues. Per the germline V gene, CDR1 is SGHNT and CDR2 is YYREEE (reference sequence). The CDR3 spells CASSRIEGGPQYF. The CDR3 DNA follows: TGTGCCAGCAGCCGGATTGAGGGGGGGCCCCAGTACTTC.

The CDR3 protein is CASSMGQVSYEQYF. The DNA of the CDR3 is TGTGCCAGTAGTATGGGACAGGTGTCCTACGAGCAGTACTTC. The chain carries TRBV19 and TRBJ2-7; 8 bases are shared with TRBD1. Per the germline V gene, CDR1 is LNHDA and CDR2 is SQIVND (reference sequence). Unmatched junction bases numbered 2, after V lost 3 bases and J lost 1 base. The CDR3 has 14 amino acids.

The V gene is TRBV19, the J gene TRBJ1-4; D ambiguous. Trimming took 6 bases from V and 0 from J, leaving 8 bases between them. The germline V gene has CDR1 LNHDA and CDR2 SQIVND (reference sequence). The CDR3 is 14 residues long. The CDR3 region is CASSLVATNEKLFF. The CDR3, as DNA: TGTGCCAGTAGCTTAGTTGCAACTAATGAAAAACTGTTTTTT.

The chain recombines TRBV28 with TRBJ2-7; D is unclear. The CDR3 length is 11 residues. Trimming cost V 5 bases and J 4 bases, with 6 bases left between them. Germline CDR1 and CDR2: MDHEN and SYDVKM. The CDR3 nucleotides read TGTGCCAGCAGTGGGCGGTACGAGCAGTACTTC. Its translation is CASSGRYEQYF.

V is TRBV6-5 and J is TRBJ2-3; weak D call: TRBD2 (6 bases). The germline V gene encodes CDR1 MNHEY and CDR2 SVGAGI. The CDR3 is made up of 14 amino acids. Trimming took off 5 bases at V and 1 base at J, with 10 bases between the two ends. The CDR3 loop is CASSTTGGTDTQYF. DNA of the CDR3: TGTGCCAGCAGTACAACGGGGGGCACAGATACGCAGTATTTT.

J is TRBJ1-2 and V is TRBV4-2; D is perhaps TRBD1 (5 bases). Germline V gene lookup returns CDR1 LGHNA and CDR2 YNFKEQ. V was pared by 0 bases and J by 3 bases, with 20 bases between. The CDR3 loop spans 18 amino acids. CDR3 sequence (DNA): TGTGCCAGCAGCCAAGATGGAAGGTTCGGGGGATGGGACTATGGCTACACCTTC. This translates into CASSQDGRFGGWDYGYTF.